These T cell receptor beta chains were read from a single sample in a study of cytomegalovirus exposure and HLA in healthy donors. The data were produced by immunoSEQ multiplex PCR, yet TCRdb's version contains in-frame clones alone and is incomplete. The repertoire holds fewer than 200,000 clones, with roughly 79% as singletons. The sample was PBMCs. The receptor set was obtained from a woman aged 50 to 60 in good health and CMV-seronegative. The CDR3 runs from the conserved cysteine through the conserved F or W. Each record gives: clone size, V gene, D gene, J gene, CDR3 protein, CDR3 DNA. A D gene is named only where the DNA matches it firmly. A row's size may be missing; if present it is once, few, many or a size class.

clone size: NA
V gene: TRBV9
D gene: NA
J gene: TRBJ2-2
CDR3 protein: CASSPRLANTGELFF
CDR3 DNA: TGTGCCAGCAGCCCCCGACTAGCGAACACCGGGGAGCTGTTTTTT

clone size: once
V gene: TRBV4-2
D gene: TRBD2
J gene: TRBJ2-3
CDR3 protein: CASSQRGTSGGQTDTQYF
CDR3 DNA: TGTGCCAGCAGCCAGCGAGGGACTAGCGGGGGACAAACAGATACGCAGTATTTT

clone size: NA
V gene: TRBV5-1
D gene: NA
J gene: TRBJ2-2
CDR3 protein: CASSLDFRGGTWDTGELFF
CDR3 DNA: TGCGCCAGCAGCTTGGATTTTAGGGGGGGGACCTGGGACACCGGGGAGCTGTTTTTT

clone size: NA
V gene: TRBV29-1
D gene: TRBD2
J gene: TRBJ2-7
CDR3 protein: CSTRRGATGDEQYF
CDR3 DNA: TGCAGCACGAGGCGGGGGGCCACTGGGGACGAGCAGTACTTC

clone size: NA
V gene: TRBV7-2
D gene: NA
J gene: TRBJ1-2
CDR3 protein: CASGIRGNYGYTF
CDR3 DNA: TGTGCCAGCGGGATAAGGGGAAACTATGGCTACACCTTC

clone size: NA
V gene: TRBV9
D gene: TRBD1
J gene: TRBJ2-7
CDR3 protein: CASSVAQQGRGEQYF
CDR3 DNA: TGTGCCAGCAGCGTAGCCCAACAGGGGCGAGGCGAGCAGTACTTC

clone size: NA
V gene: TRBV5-6
D gene: NA
J gene: TRBJ1-2
CDR3 protein: CASSLVGGVLYGYTF
CDR3 DNA: TGTGCCAGCAGCTTGGTTGGGGGGGTTCTCTATGGCTACACCTTC

clone size: NA
V gene: TRBV5-4
D gene: NA
J gene: TRBJ2-2
CDR3 protein: CASTRTGELFF
CDR3 DNA: TGTGCCAGCACCCGGACCGGGGAGCTGTTTTTT

clone size: NA
V gene: TRBV21-1
D gene: NA
J gene: TRBJ1-2
CDR3 protein: CASGTRQGNNYGYTF
CDR3 DNA: TGTGCCAGCGGAACCAGACAGGGCAATAACTATGGCTACACCTTC

clone size: NA
V gene: TRBV28
D gene: TRBD1
J gene: TRBJ2-7
CDR3 protein: CASTSTGTGVHEQYF
CDR3 DNA: TGTGCCAGCACCTCTACCGGGACAGGGGTTCACGAGCAGTACTTC

clone size: NA
V gene: TRBV29-1
D gene: NA
J gene: TRBJ2-1
CDR3 protein: CSVVIRGRGGNEQFF
CDR3 DNA: TGCAGCGTTGTGATAAGGGGGAGAGGTGGGAATGAGCAGTTCTTC